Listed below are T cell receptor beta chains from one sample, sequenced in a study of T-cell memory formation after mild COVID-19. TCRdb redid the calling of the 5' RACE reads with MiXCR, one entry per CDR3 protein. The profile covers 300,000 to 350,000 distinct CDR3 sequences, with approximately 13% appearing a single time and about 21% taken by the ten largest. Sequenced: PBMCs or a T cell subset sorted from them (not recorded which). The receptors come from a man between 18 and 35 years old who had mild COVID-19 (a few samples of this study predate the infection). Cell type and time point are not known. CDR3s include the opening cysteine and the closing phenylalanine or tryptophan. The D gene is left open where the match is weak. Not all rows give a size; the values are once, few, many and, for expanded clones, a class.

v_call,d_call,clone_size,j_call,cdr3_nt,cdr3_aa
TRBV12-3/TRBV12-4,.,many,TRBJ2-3,TGTGCCAGCTCCCCCCTTGGGGCAGATACGCAGTATTTT,CASSPLGADTQYF
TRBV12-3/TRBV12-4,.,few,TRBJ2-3,TGTGCCAGCACCCGAGGTCCAGATACGCAGTATTTT,CASTRGPDTQYF
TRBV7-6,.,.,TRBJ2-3,TGTGCCAGCAGCTTAGTTGGTGGCGGGCTCGCAGATACGCAGTATTTT,CASSLVGGGLADTQYF
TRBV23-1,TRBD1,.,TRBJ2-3,TGCGCCAGCAGTCAACGGGACAGGGGCACAGATACGCAGTATTTT,CASSQRDRGTDTQYF
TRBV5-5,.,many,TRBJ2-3,TGTGCCAGCAGCTTGGGGACGGTCACAGATACGCAGTATTTT,CASSLGTVTDTQYF
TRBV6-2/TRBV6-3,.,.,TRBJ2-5,TGTGCCAGCAGTTACCGGACCCTCCAAGAGACCCAGTACTTC,CASSYRTLQETQYF
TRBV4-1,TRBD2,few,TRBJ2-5,TGCGCCAGCAGCCAAGATAGGACTAGCGCGAAGACCCAGTACTTC,CASSQDRTSAKTQYF
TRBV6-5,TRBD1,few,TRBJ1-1,TGTGCCAGCACCGGGACAGGTGAAGCTTTCTTT,CASTGTGEAFF
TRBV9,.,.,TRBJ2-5,TGTGCCAGCAGCCCCATCCGAGAGACCCAGTACTTC,CASSPIRETQYF
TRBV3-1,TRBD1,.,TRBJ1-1,TGTGCCAGCAGCCCCCGACAGGGGATAGACACTGAAGCTTTCTTT,CASSPRQGIDTEAFF
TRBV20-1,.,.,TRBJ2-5,TGCAGTGCTAGAGTCAGGAGACTGCGCCAAGAGACCCAGTACTTC,CSARVRRLRQETQYF
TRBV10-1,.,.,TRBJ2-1,TGCGCCAGCAGTGTAGGGAACGGGGCCCGTGGGGATGAGCAGTTCTTC,CASSVGNGARGDEQFF
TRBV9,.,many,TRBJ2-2,TGTGCCAGCAGCGAGATGTCCGGGGAGCTGTTTTTT,CASSEMSGELFF
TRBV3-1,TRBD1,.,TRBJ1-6,TGTGCCAGCAGCCGTACAGGGGCTCAGCCCCTCCACTTT,CASSRTGAQPLHF
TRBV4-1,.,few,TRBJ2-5,TGCGCCAGCAGCCGGGGGCAGGCCCAAGAGACCCAGTACTTC,CASSRGQAQETQYF
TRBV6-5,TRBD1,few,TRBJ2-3,TGTGCCAGCAGCCTACGACAGGGGACGCAGTATTTT,CASSLRQGTQYF
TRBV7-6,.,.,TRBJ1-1,TGTGCCAGCAGCTTAGTTGAAGGGATGAACACTGAAGCTTTCTTT,CASSLVEGMNTEAFF
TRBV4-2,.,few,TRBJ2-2,TGTGCCAGCAGCTCCCGCAAGGGGACCGGGGAGCTGTTTTTT,CASSSRKGTGELFF
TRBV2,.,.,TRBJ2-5,TGTGCCAGCAGTAGGGGCCTCTGGGAGACCCAGTACTTC,CASSRGLWETQYF
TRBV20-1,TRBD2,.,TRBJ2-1,TGCAGTGCTTGGGGGACTAGCGGGGCATACAATGAGCAGTTCTTC,CSAWGTSGAYNEQFF
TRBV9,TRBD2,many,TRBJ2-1,TGTGCCAGCAGCGTGGCTAGCGGGGGGTTAAATGAGCAGTTCTTC,CASSVASGGLNEQFF
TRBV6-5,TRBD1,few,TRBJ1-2,TGTGCCAGCAGTTACAGACAGGGAGGGAACTCTGGCTACACCTTC,CASSYRQGGNSGYTF
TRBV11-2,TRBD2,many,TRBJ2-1,TGTGCCAGCAGCCCCGGCCCTAGCGGGGCTGAGCAGTTCTTC,CASSPGPSGAEQFF
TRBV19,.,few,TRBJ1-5,TGTGCCAGTAGTCGTGGGTTGCAGGGTCGTCAGCCCCAGCATTTT,CASSRGLQGRQPQHF
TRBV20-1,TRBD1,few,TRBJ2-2,TGCAGTGCTAGACGGGCGACAGGGGTCAGCACCGGGGAGCTGTTTTTT,CSARRATGVSTGELFF
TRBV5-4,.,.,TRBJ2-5,TGTGCCAGCCAAGAGACCCAGTACTTC,CASQETQYF
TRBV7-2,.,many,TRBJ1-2,TGTGCCAGCAGCCCCGGGGGCCAGAGCTATGGCTACACCTTC,CASSPGGQSYGYTF
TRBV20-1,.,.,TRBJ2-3,TGCAGTGCTAGAGTCGACGGTGAAGCCAGACATACGCAGTATTTT,CSARVDGEARHTQYF
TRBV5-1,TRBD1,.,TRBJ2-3,TGCGCCAGCAGCCTCGGGACAGGGGGTTCCGGAGATACGCAGTATTTT,CASSLGTGGSGDTQYF
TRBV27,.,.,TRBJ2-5,TGTGCCAGCAGTTTAGCTTTGGGAGAGACCCAGTACTTC,CASSLALGETQYF
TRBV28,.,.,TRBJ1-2,TGTGCCAGCAATATCAAGGGATATGGCTACACCTTC,CASNIKGYGYTF
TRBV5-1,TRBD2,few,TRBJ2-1,TGCGCCAGCAGCCCCGGGACTAGCGGGGCCGCGGAGCAGTTCTTC,CASSPGTSGAAEQFF
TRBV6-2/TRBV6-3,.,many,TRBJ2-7,TGTGCCAGCAGTTACTCCATCCTGTACGAGCAGTACTTC,CASSYSILYEQYF
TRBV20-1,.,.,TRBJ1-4,TGCAGTGCTAGACCTGGGAGGAGAGGTGTGAGTGAAAAACTGTTTTTT,CSARPGRRGVSEKLFF
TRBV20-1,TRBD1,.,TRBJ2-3,TGCAGTGCAACTCCTACGGGACAGGGCCATACGCAGTATTTT,CSATPTGQGHTQYF
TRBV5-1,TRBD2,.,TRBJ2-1,TGCGCCAGCAGCTTGGATCTAGCGGGGGATGAGGCGCAGTTCTTC,CASSLDLAGDEAQFF
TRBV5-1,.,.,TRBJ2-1,TGCGCCAGCAGCATCGGTGGGGTCTATGAGCAGTTCTTC,CASSIGGVYEQFF
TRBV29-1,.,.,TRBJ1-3,TGCAGCGTTCAGGCGGCCTCTGGAAACACCATATATTTT,CSVQAASGNTIYF
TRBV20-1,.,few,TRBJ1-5,TGCAGTGCTAGAGATCCCTTAAGGGCCCTCAATCAGCCCCAGCATTTT,CSARDPLRALNQPQHF
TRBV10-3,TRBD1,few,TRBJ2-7,TGTGCCATCAGGGGACAGGGAGCCGAGCAGTACTTC,CAIRGQGAEQYF